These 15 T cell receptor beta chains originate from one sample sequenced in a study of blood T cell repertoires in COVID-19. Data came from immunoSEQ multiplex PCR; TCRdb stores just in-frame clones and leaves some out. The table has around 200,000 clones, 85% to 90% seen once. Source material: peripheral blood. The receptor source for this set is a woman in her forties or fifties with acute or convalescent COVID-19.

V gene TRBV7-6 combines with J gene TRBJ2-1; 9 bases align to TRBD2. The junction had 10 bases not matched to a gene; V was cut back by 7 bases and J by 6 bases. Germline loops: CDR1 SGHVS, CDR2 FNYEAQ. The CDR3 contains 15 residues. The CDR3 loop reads CASTLGLAGTNEQFF. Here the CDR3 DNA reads TGTGCCAGCACCCTAGGGCTAGCGGGGACCAATGAGCAGTTCTTC.

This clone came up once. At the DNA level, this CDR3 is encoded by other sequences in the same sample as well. The CDR3 DNA sequence: TGTGCCAGTAGTATCGACAGCTCTGGGGCCAACGTCCTGACTTTC. Protein sequence: CASSIDSSGANVLTF. V and J are TRBV19 and TRBJ2-6; tentative D call: TRBD1 (5 bases). Germline V CDR1 and CDR2: LNHDA, SQIVND (reference sequence). V was clipped by 3 bases and J by 0 bases, with 6 bases between them. The CDR3 runs 15 residues. Full variable domain (rest looked up from reference TRBV19 and TRBJ2-6): DGGITQSPKYLFRKEGQNVTLSCEQNLNHDAMYWYRQDPGQGLRLIYYSQIVNDFQKGDIAEGYSVSREKKESFPLTVTSAQKNPTAFYLCASSIDSSGANVLTFGAGSRLTVL.

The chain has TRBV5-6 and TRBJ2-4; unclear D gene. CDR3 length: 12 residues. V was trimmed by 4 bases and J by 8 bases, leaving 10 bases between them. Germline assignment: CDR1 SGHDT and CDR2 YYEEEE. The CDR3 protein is CASSPPPDIQYF. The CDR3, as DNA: TGTGCCAGCAGCCCCCCCCCTGACATTCAGTACTTC.

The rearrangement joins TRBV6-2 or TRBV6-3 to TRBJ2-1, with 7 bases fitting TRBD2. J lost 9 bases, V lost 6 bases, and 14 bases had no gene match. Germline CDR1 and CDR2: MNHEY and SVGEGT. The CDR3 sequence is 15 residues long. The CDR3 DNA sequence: TGTGCCAGCAGCCCCCCTCGGCGGCCGGGGGGTGAGCAGTTCTTC. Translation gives CASSPPRRPGGEQFF.

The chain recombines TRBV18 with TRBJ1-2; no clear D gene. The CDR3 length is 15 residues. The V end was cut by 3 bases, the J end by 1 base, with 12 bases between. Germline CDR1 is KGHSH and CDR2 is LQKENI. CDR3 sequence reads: CASSPGAEFNYGYTF. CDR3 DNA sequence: TGTGCCAGCTCACCGGGAGCTGAATTTAACTATGGCTACACCTTC.

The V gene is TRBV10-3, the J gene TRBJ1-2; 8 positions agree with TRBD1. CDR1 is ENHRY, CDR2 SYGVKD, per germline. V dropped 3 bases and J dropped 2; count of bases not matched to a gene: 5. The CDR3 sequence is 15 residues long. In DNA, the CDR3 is TGTGCCATCAGTGAATTGACAGGGGAAAACTATGGCTACACCTTC. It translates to CAISELTGENYGYTF.

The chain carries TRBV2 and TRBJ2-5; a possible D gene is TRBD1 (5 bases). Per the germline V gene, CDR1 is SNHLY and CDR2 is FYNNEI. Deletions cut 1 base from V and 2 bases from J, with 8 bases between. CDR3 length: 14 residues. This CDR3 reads CASSEGQGQETQYF. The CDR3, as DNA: TGTGCCAGCAGTGAAGGGCAGGGACAAGAGACCCAGTACTTC.

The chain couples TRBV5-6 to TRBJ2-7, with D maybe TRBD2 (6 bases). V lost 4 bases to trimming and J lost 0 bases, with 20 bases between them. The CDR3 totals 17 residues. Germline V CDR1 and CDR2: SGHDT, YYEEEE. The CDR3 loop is CASSQVAGAGRSYEQYF. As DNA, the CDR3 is TGTGCCAGCAGCCAGGTGGCTGGGGCGGGGCGCTCCTACGAGCAGTACTTC. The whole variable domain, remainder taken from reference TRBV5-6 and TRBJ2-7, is DAGVTQSPTHLIKTRGQQVTLRCSPKSGHDTVSWYQQALGQGPQFIFQYYEEEERQRGNFPDRFSGHQFPNYSSELNVNALLLGDSALYLCASSQVAGAGRSYEQYFGPGTRLTVT.

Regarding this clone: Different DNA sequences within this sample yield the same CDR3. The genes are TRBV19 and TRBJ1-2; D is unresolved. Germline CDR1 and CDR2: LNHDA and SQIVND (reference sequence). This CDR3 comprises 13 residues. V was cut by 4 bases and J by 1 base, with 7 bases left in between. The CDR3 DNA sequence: TGTGCCAGTAGTACGGGATTTAACTATGGCTACACCTTC. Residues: CASSTGFNYGYTF. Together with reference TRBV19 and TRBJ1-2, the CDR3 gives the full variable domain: DGGITQSPKYLFRKEGQNVTLSCEQNLNHDAMYWYRQDPGQGLRLIYYSQIVNDFQKGDIAEGYSVSREKKESFPLTVTSAQKNPTAFYLCASSTGFNYGYTFGSGTRLTVV.

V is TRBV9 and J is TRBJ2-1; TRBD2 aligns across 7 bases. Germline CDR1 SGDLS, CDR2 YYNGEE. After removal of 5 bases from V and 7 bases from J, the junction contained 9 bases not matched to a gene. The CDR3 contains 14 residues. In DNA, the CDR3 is TGTGCCAGCAGTGATGGCGGGGGTGTGAATGAGCAGTTCTTC. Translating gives CASSDGGGVNEQFF.

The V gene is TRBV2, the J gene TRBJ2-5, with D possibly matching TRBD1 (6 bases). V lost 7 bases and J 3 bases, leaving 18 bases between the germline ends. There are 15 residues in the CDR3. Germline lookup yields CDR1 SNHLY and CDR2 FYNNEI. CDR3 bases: TGTGCCAGCATTAGAACAGGGCGAAAAGAAGAGACCCAGTACTTC. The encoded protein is CASIRTGRKEETQYF.

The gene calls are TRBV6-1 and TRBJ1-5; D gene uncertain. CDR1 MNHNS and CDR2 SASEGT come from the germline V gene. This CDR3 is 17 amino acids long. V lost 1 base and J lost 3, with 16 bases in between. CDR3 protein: CASSEGRATVVNQPQHF. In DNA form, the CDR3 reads TGTGCCAGCAGTGAAGGGAGAGCGACCGTTGTCAATCAGCCCCAGCATTTT.

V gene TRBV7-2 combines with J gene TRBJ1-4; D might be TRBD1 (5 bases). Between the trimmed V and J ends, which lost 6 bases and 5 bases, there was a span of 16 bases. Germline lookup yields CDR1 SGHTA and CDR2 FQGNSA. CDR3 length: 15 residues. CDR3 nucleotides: TGTGCCAGCAGACCAGGGTGGCGGAAAAATGAAAAACTGTTTTTT. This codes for CASRPGWRKNEKLFF.

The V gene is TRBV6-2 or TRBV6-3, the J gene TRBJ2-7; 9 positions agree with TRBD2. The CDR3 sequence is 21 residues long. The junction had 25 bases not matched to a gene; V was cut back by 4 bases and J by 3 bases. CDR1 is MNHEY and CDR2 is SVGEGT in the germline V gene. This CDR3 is CASSSFIKAGTSRSQGYEQYF. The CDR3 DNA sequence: TGTGCCAGCAGTTCCTTCATCAAAGCGGGGACTAGCAGGTCGCAGGGCTACGAGCAGTACTTC.

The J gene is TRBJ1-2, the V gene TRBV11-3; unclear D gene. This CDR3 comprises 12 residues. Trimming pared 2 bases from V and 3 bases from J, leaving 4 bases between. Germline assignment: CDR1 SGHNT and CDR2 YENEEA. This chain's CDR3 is CASSLTDYGYTF. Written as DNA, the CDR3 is TGTGCCAGCAGCTTAACGGACTATGGCTACACCTTC.